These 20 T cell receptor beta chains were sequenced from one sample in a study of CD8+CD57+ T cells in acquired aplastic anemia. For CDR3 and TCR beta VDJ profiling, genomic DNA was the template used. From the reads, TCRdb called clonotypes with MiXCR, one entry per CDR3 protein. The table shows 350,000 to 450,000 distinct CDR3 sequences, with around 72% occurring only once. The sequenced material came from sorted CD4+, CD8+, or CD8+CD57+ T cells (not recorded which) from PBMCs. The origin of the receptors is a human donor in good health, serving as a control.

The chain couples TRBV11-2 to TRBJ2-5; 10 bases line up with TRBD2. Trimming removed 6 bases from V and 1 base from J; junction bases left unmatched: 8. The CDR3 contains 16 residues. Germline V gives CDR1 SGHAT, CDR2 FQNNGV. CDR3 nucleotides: TGTGCCAGCAGTCCAGCCAGCGGGGGGGCCCAAGAGACCCAGTACTTC. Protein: CASSPASGGAQETQYF.

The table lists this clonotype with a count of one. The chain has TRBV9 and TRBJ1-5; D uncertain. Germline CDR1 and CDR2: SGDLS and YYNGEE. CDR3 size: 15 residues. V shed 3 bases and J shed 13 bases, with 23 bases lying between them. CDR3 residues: CASSGGPGWLHLQHF. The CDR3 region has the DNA TGTGCCAGCAGCGGAGGTCCGGGGTGGCTACACCTTCAGCATTTT.

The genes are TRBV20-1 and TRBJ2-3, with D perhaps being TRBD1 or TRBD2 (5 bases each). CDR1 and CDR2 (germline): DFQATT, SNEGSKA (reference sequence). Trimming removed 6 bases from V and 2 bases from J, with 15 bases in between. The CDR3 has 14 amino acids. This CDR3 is CSALTNGTTDTQYF. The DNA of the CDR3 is TGCAGTGCGCTGACTAACGGGACCACAGATACGCAGTATTTT.

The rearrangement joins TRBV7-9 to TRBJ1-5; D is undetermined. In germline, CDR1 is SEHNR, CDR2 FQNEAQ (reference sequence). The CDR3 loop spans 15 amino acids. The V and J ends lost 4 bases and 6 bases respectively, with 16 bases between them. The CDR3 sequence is CASSSQRFKTQPQHF. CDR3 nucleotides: TGTGCCAGCAGCTCACAGCGCTTCAAAACTCAGCCCCAGCATTTT. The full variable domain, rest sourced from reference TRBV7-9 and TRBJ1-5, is DTGVSQNPRHKITKRGQNVTFRCDPISEHNRLYWYRQTLGQGPEFLTYFQNEAQLEKSRLLSDRFSAERPKGSFSTLEIQRTEQGDSAMYLCASSSQRFKTQPQHFGDGTRLSIL.

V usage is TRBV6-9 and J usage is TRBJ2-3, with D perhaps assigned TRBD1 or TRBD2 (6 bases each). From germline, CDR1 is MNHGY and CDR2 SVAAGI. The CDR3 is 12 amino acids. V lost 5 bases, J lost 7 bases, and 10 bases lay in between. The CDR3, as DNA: TGTGCCAGCAGTGGAGGGACAAATACGCAGTATTTT. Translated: CASSGGTNTQYF.

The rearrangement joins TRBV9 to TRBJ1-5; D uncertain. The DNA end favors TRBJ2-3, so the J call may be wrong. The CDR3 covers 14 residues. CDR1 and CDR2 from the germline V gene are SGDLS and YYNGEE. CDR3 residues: CASSTGVGQETQYF. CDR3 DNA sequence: TGTGCCAGCAGCACCGGAGTGGGCCAAGAGACCCAGTATTTT.

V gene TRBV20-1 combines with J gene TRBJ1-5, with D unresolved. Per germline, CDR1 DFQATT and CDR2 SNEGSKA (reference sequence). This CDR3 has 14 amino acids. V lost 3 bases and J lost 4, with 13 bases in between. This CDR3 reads CSASTGSGNQPQHF. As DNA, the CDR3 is TGCAGTGCTAGTACCGGATCCGGTAATCAGCCCCAGCATTTT.

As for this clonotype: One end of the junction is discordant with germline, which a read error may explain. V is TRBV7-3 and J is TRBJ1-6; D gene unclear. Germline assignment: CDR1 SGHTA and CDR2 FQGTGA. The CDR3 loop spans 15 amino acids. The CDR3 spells CASSPSRGGTEPLHF. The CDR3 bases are TGTGCCAGCAGCCCCAGCAGAGGTGGCACAGAACCCCTGCACTTT.

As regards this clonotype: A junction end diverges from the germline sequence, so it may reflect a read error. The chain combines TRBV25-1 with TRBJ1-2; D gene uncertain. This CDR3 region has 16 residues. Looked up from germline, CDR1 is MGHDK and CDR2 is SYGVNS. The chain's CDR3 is CPSSRTRVDGFYGYTF. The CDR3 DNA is TGTCCCAGCTCCCGGACGAGGGTCGACGGGTTCTATGGCTACACCTTC.

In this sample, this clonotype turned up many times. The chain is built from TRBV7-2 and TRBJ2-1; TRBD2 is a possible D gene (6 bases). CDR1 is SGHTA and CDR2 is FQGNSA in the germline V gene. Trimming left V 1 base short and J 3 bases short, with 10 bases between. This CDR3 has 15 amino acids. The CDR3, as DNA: TGTGCCAGCAGCTTAGGGGGCGGGGACTACAATGAGCAGTTCTTC. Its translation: CASSLGGGDYNEQFF.

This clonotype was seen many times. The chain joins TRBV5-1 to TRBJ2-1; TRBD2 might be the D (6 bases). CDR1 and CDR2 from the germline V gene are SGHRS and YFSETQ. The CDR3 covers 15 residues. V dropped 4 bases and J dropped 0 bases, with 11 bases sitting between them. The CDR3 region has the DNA TGCGCCAGCAGCACCGGGGACTCCTCCTACAATGAGCAGTTCTTC. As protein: CASSTGDSSYNEQFF.

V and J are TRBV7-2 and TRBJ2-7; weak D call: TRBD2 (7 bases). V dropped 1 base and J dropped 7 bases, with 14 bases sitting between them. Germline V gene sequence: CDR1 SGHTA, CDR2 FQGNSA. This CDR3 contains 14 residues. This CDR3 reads CASSLGGGAGEQYF. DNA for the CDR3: TGTGCCAGCAGCTTAGGGGGGGGGGCCGGTGAGCAGTACTTC.

Here the CDR3 DNA reads TGCAGTGCTACTCAACAGTGGAGACAGGGAGCCAATGAGCAGTTCTTC. Protein: CSATQQWRQGANEQFF. V gene TRBV20-1 combines with J gene TRBJ2-1, with 7 bases aligning to TRBD1. Germline V gene data show CDR1 as DFQATT and CDR2 as SNEGSKA (reference sequence). V trimming: 4 bases; J trimming: 6 bases; junction bases outside the gene matches: 15. CDR3 length: 16 amino acids.

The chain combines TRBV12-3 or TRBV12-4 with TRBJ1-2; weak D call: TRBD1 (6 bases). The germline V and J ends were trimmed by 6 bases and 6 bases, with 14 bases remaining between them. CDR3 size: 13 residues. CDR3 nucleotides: TGTGCCAGCAGCGGGACAAGTACTAATGGCTACACCTTC. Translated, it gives CASSGTSTNGYTF.

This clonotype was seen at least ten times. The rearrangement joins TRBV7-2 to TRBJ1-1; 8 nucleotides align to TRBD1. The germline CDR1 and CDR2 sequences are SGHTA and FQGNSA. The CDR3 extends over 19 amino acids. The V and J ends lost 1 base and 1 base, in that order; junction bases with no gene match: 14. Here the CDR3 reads CASSLGGRGRFRRNTEAFF. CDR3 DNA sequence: TGTGCCAGCAGCTTAGGAGGCAGGGGGCGATTTCGTCGGAACACTGAAGCTTTCTTT.

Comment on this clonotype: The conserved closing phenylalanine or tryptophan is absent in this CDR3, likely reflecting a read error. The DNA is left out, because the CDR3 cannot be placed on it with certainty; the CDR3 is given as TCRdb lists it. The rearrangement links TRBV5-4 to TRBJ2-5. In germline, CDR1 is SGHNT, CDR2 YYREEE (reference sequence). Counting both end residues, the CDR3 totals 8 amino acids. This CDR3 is CASSPPGT.

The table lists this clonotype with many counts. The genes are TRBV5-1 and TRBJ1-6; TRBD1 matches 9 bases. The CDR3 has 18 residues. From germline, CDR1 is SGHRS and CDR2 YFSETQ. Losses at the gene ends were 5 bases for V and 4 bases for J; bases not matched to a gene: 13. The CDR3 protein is CASREPGQGSSYNSPLHF. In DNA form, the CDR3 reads TGCGCCAGCAGAGAACCGGGACAGGGCTCCTCTTATAATTCACCCCTCCACTTT. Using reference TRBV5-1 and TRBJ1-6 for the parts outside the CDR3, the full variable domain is KAGVTQTPRYLIKTRGQQVTLSCSPISGHRSVSWYQQTPGQGLQFLFEYFSETQRNKGNFPGRFSGRQFSNSRSEMNVSTLELGDSALYLCASREPGQGSSYNSPLHFGNGTRLTVT.

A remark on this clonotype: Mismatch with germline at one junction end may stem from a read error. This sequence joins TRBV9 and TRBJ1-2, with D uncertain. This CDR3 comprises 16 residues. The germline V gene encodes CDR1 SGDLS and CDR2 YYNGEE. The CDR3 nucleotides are TGTGCCACCAGCACACCTCAAGCCGACACCGAGGAGCGCTACACCTTC. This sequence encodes CATSTPQADTEERYTF.

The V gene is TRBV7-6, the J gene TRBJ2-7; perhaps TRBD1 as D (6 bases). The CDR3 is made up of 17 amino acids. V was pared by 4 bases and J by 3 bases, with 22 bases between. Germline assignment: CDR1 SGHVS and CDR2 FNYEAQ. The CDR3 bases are TGTGCCAGCAGCTCGGCTCTGGACAGACCGTATATCTACGAGCAGTACTTC. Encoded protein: CASSSALDRPYIYEQYF.

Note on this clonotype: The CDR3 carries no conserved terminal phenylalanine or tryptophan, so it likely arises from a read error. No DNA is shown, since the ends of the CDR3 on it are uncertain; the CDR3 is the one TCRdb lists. The CDR3 protein is CASSRTGRYGNSP. The chain links TRBV7-2 to TRBJ1-2; TRBD1 is the table's D call, not checked against the DNA. The CDR3 is 13 residues long, counting both termini. Germline-derived CDR1 and CDR2 are SGHTA and FQGNSA.